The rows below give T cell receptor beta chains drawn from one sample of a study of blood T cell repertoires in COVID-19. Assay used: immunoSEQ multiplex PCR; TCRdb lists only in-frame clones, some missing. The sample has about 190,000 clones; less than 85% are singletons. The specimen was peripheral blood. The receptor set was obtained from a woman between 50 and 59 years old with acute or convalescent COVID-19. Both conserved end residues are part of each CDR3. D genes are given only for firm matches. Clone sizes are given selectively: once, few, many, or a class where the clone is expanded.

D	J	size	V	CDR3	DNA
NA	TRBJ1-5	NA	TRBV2	CASSEGVEQPQHF	TGTGCCAGCAGTGAAGGGGTGGAGCAGCCCCAGCATTTT
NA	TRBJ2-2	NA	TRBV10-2	CASSVSRDTGELFF	TGCGCCAGCAGTGTGTCCAGGGACACCGGGGAGCTGTTTTTT
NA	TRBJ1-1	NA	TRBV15	CATSSPQSNTEAFF	TGTGCCACCAGCTCACCCCAGTCGAACACTGAAGCTTTCTTT
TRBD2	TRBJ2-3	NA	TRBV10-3	CAISGPTSGRTDTQYF	TGTGCCATCAGTGGTCCGACTAGCGGGAGGACAGATACGCAGTATTTT
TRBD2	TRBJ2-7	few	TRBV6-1	CASRETSGRADVNYEQYF	TGTGCCAGCAGGGAAACTAGCGGGAGGGCCGATGTTAATTACGAGCAGTACTTC
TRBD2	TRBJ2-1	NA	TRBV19	CASSRGSGSPNEQFF	TGTGCCAGTAGTAGGGGTAGCGGGAGCCCCAATGAGCAGTTCTTC
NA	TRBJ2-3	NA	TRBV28	CASSFRDSRAQYF	TGTGCCAGCAGTTTCAGGGACTCCAGGGCGCAGTATTTT
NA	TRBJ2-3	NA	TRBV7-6	CASSPDSNTQYF	TGTGCCAGCAGCCCTGACAGCAATACGCAGTATTTT
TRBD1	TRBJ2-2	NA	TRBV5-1	CASSSGQGISGELFF	TGCGCCAGCAGCTCAGGACAGGGGATATCCGGGGAGCTGTTTTTT
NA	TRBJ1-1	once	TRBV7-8	CASRRTGTTNTEAFF	TGTGCCAGCAGACGTACAGGGACAACGAACACTGAAGCTTTCTTT
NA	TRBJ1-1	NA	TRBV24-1	CATHEAKNFIREAFF	TGTGCCACCCATGAGGCGAAAAATTTTATCCGTGAAGCTTTCTTT
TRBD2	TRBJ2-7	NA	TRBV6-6	CASSPSGLAGGWDSYEQYF	TGTGCCAGCAGTCCCTCGGGACTAGCGGGAGGGTGGGACTCCTACGAGCAGTACTTC
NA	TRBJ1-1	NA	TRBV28	CASKSVGTGSTEAFF	TGTGCCAGCAAGTCCGTGGGCACAGGGAGCACTGAAGCTTTCTTT
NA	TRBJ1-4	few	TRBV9	CASSGYEGKLFF	TGTGCCAGCAGCGGTTACGAGGGAAAACTGTTTTTT
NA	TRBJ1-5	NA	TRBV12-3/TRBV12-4	CASSLGGPQHF	TGTGCCAGCAGTTTGGGGGGGCCCCAGCATTTT
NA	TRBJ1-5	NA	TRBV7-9	CASSSHGINQPQHF	TGTGCCAGCAGCTCCCACGGGATCAATCAGCCCCAGCATTTT
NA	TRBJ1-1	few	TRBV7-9	CASGLERDTEAFF	TGTGCCAGCGGTCTAGAGAGGGACACTGAAGCTTTCTTT
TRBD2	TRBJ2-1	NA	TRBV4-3	CASSQEKGLAGIYNEQFF	TGCGCCAGCAGCCAAGAAAAGGGACTAGCGGGGATCTACAATGAGCAGTTCTTC
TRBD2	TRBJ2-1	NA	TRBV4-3	CASSQGTSGRAPYNEQFF	TGCGCCAGCAGCCAAGGGACTAGCGGGAGGGCCCCCTACAATGAGCAGTTCTTC
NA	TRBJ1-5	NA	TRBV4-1	CASSQDPQGPGGNQPQHF	TGCGCCAGCAGCCAAGATCCCCAGGGCCCGGGGGGCAATCAGCCCCAGCATTTT
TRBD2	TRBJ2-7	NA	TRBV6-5	CASLGLAGAYEQYF	TGTGCCAGCCTGGGACTAGCGGGGGCCTACGAGCAGTACTTC
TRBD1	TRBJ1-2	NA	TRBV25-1	CASSGQGWGGYTF	TGTGCCAGCAGTGGACAGGGTTGGGGTGGCTACACCTTC
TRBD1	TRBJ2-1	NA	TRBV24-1	CATSVIGTGGQGEQFF	TGTGCCACCAGTGTTATAGGGACAGGGGGACAGGGTGAGCAGTTCTTC
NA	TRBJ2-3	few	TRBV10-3	CAISPAVFPTDTQYF	TGTGCCATCAGTCCGGCGGTCTTCCCCACAGATACGCAGTATTTT
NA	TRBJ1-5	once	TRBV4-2	CASSQDWAEWSNQPQHF	TGTGCCAGCAGCCAAGATTGGGCAGAGTGGAGCAATCAGCCCCAGCATTTT
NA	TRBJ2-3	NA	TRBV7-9	CASLGTGRTDTQYF	TGTGCCAGCTTGGGCACAGGTCGCACAGATACGCAGTATTTT
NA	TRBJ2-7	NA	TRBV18	CASSASGVSSYEQYF	TGTGCCAGCTCAGCTTCAGGGGTAAGCTCCTACGAGCAGTACTTC
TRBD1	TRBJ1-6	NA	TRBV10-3	CAIKGTVDSPLHF	TGTGCCATCAAAGGGACAGTTGATTCACCCCTCCACTTT
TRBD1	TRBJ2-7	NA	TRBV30	CAWSLLAHPRTGAKYEQYF	TGTGCCTGGAGTCTACTGGCCCACCCTCGGACAGGGGCAAAATACGAGCAGTACTTC
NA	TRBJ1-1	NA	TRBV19	CASSVQGRAFF	TGTGCCAGTAGTGTACAGGGCAGGGCTTTCTTT
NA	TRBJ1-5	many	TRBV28	CASSPHVGGLDQPQHF	TGTGCCAGCAGTCCCCACGTGGGGGGGCTAGATCAGCCCCAGCATTTT
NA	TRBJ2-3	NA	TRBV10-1	CASSASGQGVLDTQYF	TGCGCCAGCAGTGCTAGTGGGCAGGGCGTTTTGGATACGCAGTATTTT
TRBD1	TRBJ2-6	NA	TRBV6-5	CASSTGQSGANVLTF	TGTGCCAGCAGCACGGGACAGTCTGGGGCCAACGTCCTGACTTTC
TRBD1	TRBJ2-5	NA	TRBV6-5	CASSRVGQGQTQYF	TGTGCCAGCAGTCGAGTGGGACAGGGGCAGACCCAGTACTTC
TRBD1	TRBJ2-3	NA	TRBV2	CASKGQGTDTQYF	TGTGCCAGCAAGGGACAGGGCACAGATACGCAGTATTTT
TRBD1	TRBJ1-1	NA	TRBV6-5	CASSRTGLNTEAFF	TGTGCCAGCAGCAGGACAGGGTTGAACACTGAAGCTTTCTTT
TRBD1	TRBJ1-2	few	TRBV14	CASSRTGGAGGYTF	TGTGCCAGCAGCCGAACAGGGGGCGCGGGGGGCTACACCTTC
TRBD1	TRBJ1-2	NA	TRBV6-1	CASSDQDRVTGYTF	TGTGCCAGCAGTGACCAGGACAGGGTCACCGGCTACACCTTC
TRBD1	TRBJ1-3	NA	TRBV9	CASSVGHRDSSGNTIYF	TGTGCCAGCAGCGTAGGTCACCGGGACAGCTCTGGAAACACCATATATTTT
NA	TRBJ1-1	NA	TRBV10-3	CASLERLNTEAFF	TGTGCCAGCCTCGAACGGTTGAACACTGAAGCTTTCTTT
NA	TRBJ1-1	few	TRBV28	CASRAYPEAFF	TGTGCCAGCAGAGCCTATCCCGAAGCTTTCTTT
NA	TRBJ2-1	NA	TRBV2	CASSGEAASYNEQFF	TGTGCCAGCAGTGGGGAAGCGGCCTCCTACAATGAGCAGTTCTTC
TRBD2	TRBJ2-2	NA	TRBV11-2	CASSQSGSKNTGELFF	TGTGCCAGCAGCCAAAGCGGGAGTAAGAACACCGGGGAGCTGTTTTTT
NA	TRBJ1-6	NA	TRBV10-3	CAISDGIYNSPLHF	TGTGCCATCAGTGACGGGATTTATAATTCACCCCTCCACTTT
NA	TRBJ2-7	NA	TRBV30	CAWSAGPLKVAEQYF	TGTGCCTGGAGTGCAGGTCCCCTTAAGGTCGCCGAGCAGTACTTC
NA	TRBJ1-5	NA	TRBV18	CASSSNRGDGNQPQHF	TGTGCCAGCTCCAGCAATAGGGGCGATGGCAATCAGCCCCAGCATTTT
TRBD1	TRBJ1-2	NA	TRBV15	CATSVDRGVYGYTF	TGTGCCACCAGCGTCGACAGGGGGGTTTATGGCTACACCTTC
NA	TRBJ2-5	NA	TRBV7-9	CASSSILALGETQYF	TGTGCCAGCAGCTCAATCCTAGCTTTAGGGGAGACCCAGTACTTC
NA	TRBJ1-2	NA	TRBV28	CASSVDRDYGYTF	TGTGCCAGCAGCGTCGACAGAGACTATGGCTACACCTTC
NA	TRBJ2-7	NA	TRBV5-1	CASSSWTVNQLYYEQYF	TGCGCCAGCAGCTCTTGGACAGTCAACCAATTGTACTACGAGCAGTACTTC
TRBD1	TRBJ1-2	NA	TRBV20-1	CSASKQGNYGYTF	TGCAGTGCAAGTAAACAGGGGAACTATGGCTACACCTTC